Listed below are T cell receptor beta chains from one sample, sequenced in a study of EBV T-cell therapy then PD-1 blockade in nasopharyngeal carcinoma. Sequencing used immunoSEQ multiplex PCR; TCRdb keeps in-frame clones, though not all of them. The sample lists about 20,000 clones; 84% were seen once. These receptors' targets are unknown. Sample: CD8+ T cells from blood, taken around day 240 from a patient whose treatment included autologous EBV-specific T cells and nivolumab. The receptors derive from a man in his forties or fifties with nasopharyngeal carcinoma. The CDR3 runs from the conserved cysteine through the conserved F or W. The D gene is left open where the match is weak. A clone size is listed for some rows: how often the clone was seen (once, few, many), or a class if it is expanded.

V	size	D	J	CDR3	DNA
TRBV4-3	.	.	TRBJ2-7	CASSQLRVPNHEQYF	TGCGCCAGCAGCCAACTCAGAGTCCCTAATCACGAGCAGTACTTC
TRBV11-2	.	.	TRBJ2-4	CASSSAVLAKNIQYF	TGTGCCAGCAGCTCCGCCGTTTTGGCCAAAAACATTCAGTACTTC
TRBV6-5	.	.	TRBJ2-7	CASSYSGTPSYEQYF	TGTGCCAGCAGTTACTCTGGGACACCGTCCTACGAACAGTACTTC
TRBV9	.	.	TRBJ1-5	CASSVAGFSNQPQHF	TGTGCCAGCAGCGTAGCGGGTTTTAGCAATCAGCCCCAGCATTTT
TRBV6-1	.	.	TRBJ1-2	CASSVAGPNYGYTF	TGTGCCAGCAGTGTAGCGGGCCCTAACTATGGCTACACCTTC
TRBV9	.	.	TRBJ2-7	CASSALRVTYEQYF	TGTGCCAGCAGCGCCCTCAGGGTTACCTACGAGCAGTACTTC
TRBV30	.	.	TRBJ1-4	CAWSVPPGEGGEKLFF	TGTGCCTGGAGTGTACCACCCGGGGAGGGAGGCGAAAAACTGTTTTTT
TRBV7-9	once	TRBD1	TRBJ1-2	CASSLARGQDGYTF	TGTGCCAGCAGCTTAGCAAGGGGGCAGGATGGCTACACCTTC
TRBV4-3	.	TRBD1	TRBJ1-6	CASSQDGTGVNNSPLHF	TGCGCCAGCAGCCAAGACGGGACAGGCGTAAATAATTCACCCCTCCACTTT
TRBV6-4	.	TRBD1	TRBJ2-2	CASSDGTDTGELFF	TGTGCCAGCAGTGACGGGACAGACACCGGGGAGCTGTTTTTT
TRBV24-1	.	TRBD1	TRBJ1-4	CATRGRGDNEKLFF	TGTGCCACCAGGGGCAGGGGGGATAATGAAAAACTGTTTTTT
TRBV27	.	.	TRBJ1-1	CASSLTRFGEAFF	TGTGCCAGCAGTTTAACCAGGTTCGGTGAAGCTTTCTTT
TRBV4-1	few	.	TRBJ2-7	CASSQERTSLSSYEQYF	TGCGCCAGCAGCCAAGAGAGAACTAGCCTGAGCTCCTACGAGCAGTACTTC
TRBV5-1	.	.	TRBJ1-5	CASSFEGDQPQHF	TGCGCCAGCAGCTTCGAAGGGGATCAGCCCCAGCATTTT
TRBV6-5	.	TRBD1	TRBJ1-4	CASSYSTGGKLFF	TGTGCCAGCAGTTACTCGACAGGGGGCAAACTGTTTTTT
TRBV10-3	.	.	TRBJ2-7	CAISESAYEQYF	TGTGCCATCAGTGAGTCGGCCTATGAGCAGTACTTC
TRBV6-6	once	.	TRBJ2-7	CASSFSRPGSYEQYF	TGTGCCAGCAGTTTCTCTAGGCCCGGCTCCTACGAGCAGTACTTC
TRBV15	.	.	TRBJ2-1	CATSRAGHRDNEQFF	TGTGCCACCAGCCGGGCAGGGCACCGGGACAATGAGCAGTTCTTC
TRBV4-2	.	.	TRBJ1-2	CASSQDNIYGYTF	TGTGCCAGCAGCCAAGATAATATCTATGGCTACACCTTC